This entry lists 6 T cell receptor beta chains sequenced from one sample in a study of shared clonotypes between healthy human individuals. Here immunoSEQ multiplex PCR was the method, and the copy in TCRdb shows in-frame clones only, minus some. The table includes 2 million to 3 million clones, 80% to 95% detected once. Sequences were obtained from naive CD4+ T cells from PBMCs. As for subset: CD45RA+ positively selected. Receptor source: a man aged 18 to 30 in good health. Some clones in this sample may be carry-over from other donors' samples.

The CDR3 region is CASSSLTPGPQLPQHF. As DNA, the CDR3 is TGTGCCAGCAGTTCTCTTACCCCCGGCCCCCAATTACCCCAGCATTTT. V is TRBV28 and J is TRBJ1-5; D remains ambiguous. Trimming shortened V by 4 bases and J by 10 bases, and 23 bases separated the two germline ends. In germline, CDR1 is MDHEN, CDR2 SYDVKM. CDR3 length: 16 residues.

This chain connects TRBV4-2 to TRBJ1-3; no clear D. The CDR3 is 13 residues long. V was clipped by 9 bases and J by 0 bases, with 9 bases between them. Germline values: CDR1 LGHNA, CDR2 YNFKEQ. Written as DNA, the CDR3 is TGTGCCAGACCGGGAAACTCTGGAAACACCATATATTTT. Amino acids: CARPGNSGNTIYF.

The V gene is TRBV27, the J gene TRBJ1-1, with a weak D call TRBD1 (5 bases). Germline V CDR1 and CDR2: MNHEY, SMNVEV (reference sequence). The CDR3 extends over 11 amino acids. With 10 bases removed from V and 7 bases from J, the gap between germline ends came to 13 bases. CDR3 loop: CATAWGYEAFF. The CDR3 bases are TGTGCCACAGCGTGGGGGTATGAAGCTTTCTTT.

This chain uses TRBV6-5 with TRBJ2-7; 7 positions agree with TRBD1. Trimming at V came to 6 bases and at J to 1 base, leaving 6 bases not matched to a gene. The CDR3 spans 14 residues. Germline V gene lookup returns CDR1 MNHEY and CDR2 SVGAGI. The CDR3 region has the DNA TGTGCCAGCAGACTGACAGGGCAGTCCTACGAGCAGTACTTC. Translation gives CASRLTGQSYEQYF.

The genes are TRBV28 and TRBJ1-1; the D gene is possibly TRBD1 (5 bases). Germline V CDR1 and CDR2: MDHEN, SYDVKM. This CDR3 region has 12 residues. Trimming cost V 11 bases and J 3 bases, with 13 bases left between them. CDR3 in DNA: TGTGCCGGGGGAGAACAGGACACTGAAGCTTTCTTT. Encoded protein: CAGGEQDTEAFF.

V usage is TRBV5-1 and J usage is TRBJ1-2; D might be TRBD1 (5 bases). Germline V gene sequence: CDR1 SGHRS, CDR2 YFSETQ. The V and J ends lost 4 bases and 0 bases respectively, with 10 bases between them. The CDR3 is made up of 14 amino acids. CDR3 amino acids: CASSPDTSNYGYTF. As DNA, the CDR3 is TGCGCCAGCAGCCCGGACACCTCTAACTATGGCTACACCTTC.